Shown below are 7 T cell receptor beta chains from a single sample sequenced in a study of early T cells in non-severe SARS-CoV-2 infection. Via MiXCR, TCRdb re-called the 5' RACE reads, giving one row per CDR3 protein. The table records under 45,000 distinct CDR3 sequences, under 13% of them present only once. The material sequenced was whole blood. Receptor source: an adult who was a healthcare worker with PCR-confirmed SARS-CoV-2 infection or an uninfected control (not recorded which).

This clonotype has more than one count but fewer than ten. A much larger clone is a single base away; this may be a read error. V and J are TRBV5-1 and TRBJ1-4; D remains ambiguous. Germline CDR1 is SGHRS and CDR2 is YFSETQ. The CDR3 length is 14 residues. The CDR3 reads CTSRSSATNEKLFF. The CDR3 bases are TGCACCAGCAGGTCCAGTGCAACTAATGAAAAACTGTTTTTT.

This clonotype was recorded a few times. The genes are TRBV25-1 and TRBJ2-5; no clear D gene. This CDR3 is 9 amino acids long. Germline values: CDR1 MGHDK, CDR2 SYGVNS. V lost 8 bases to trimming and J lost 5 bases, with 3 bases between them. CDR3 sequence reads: CASGETQYF. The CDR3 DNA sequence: TGTGCCAGCGGGGAGACCCAGTACTTC. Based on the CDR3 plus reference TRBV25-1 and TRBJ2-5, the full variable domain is EADIYQTPRYLVIGTGKKITLECSQTMGHDKMYWYQQDPGMELHLIHYSYGVNSTEKGDLSSESTVSRIRTEHFPLTLESARPSHTSQYLCASGETQYFGPGTRLLVL.

The DNA for the CDR3 is TGTGCCAGCACCCCGGCCACAACGGCAGGCCTTCCGCCCCAGCATTTT. Translated: CASTPATTAGLPPQHF. The rearrangement links TRBV28 to TRBJ1-5; no definite D call. CDR3 length: 16 amino acids. V lost 7 bases and J 9 bases, leaving 25 bases between the germline ends. Germline V gives CDR1 MDHEN, CDR2 SYDVKM.

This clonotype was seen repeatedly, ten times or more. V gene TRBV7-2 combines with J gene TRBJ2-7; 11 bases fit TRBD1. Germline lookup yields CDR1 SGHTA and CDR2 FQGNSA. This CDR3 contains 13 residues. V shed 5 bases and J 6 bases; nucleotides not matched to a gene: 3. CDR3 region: CASSTDRGREQYF. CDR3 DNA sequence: TGTGCCAGCAGCACGGACAGGGGGCGCGAGCAGTACTTC.

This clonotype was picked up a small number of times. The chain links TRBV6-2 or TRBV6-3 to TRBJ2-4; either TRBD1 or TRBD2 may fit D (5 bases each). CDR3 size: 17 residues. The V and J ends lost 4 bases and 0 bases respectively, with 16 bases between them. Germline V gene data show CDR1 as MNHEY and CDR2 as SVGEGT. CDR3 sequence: CASSFIRDGLAKNIQYF. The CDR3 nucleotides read TGTGCCAGCAGTTTCATCCGGGACGGACTAGCCAAAAACATTCAGTACTTC.

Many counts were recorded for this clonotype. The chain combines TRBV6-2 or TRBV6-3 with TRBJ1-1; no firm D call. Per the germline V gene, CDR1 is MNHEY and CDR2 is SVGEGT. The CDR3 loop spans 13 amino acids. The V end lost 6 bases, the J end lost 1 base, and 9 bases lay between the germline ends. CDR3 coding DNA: TGTGCCAGCAGCCTGACCGCGAACACTGAAGCTTTCTTT. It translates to CASSLTANTEAFF.

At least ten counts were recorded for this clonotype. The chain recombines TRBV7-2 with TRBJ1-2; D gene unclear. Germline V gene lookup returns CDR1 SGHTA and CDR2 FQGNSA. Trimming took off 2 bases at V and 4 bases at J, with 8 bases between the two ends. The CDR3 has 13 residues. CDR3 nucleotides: TGTGCCAGCAGCTTAAGAGGTCTCTATGGCTACACCTTC. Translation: CASSLRGLYGYTF.